A single sample is the source of the 24 T cell receptor beta chains below, sequenced in a study of T cells after yellow fever vaccination. From the 5' RACE reads, TCRdb called clonotypes with MiXCR, one entry per CDR3 protein. The table records around 310,000 distinct CDR3 sequences, approximately 4% of them present only once. The specimen was PBMCs, collected 15 days after the yellow fever booster vaccination. These receptors were taken from a man in his late teens or twenties who received the YFV17D yellow fever vaccine.

This clonotype was detected ten times or more. V usage is TRBV7-9 and J usage is TRBJ2-5, with TRBD2 matching over 11 bases. With 3 bases clipped from V and 2 bases from J, the junction kept 2 bases outside the gene matches. Germline V gene lookup returns CDR1 SEHNR and CDR2 FQNEAQ (reference sequence). The CDR3 has 15 residues. Here the CDR3 DNA reads TGTGCCAGCAGCTTGGGACTAGCGGATCAAGAGACCCAGTACTTC. This sequence encodes CASSLGLADQETQYF.

The rearrangement links TRBV18 to TRBJ1-1; D gene uncertain. The CDR3 has 15 residues. The V end was cut by 3 bases, the J end by 2 bases, with 13 bases between. Germline values: CDR1 KGHSH, CDR2 LQKENI. CDR3 DNA sequence: TGTGCCAGCTCACCCTCGGCCATAAGAAACACTGAAGCTTTCTTT. Translating it yields CASSPSAIRNTEAFF.

V and J are TRBV5-6 and TRBJ1-6; D is uncertain. Germline CDR1 SGHDT, CDR2 YYEEEE. The CDR3 extends over 16 amino acids. The germline V and J ends were trimmed by 0 bases and 0 bases, with 7 bases remaining between them. The CDR3 nucleotides read TGTGCCAGCAGCTTGGTGGGCCACTCCTATAATTCACCCCTCCACTTT. It translates to CASSLVGHSYNSPLHF.

The chain combines TRBV10-2 with TRBJ2-5; the D is unclear. CDR1 and CDR2 (germline): WSHSY, SAAADI. The V gene lost 6 bases and the J gene lost 1 base, with 6 bases spanning the gap. The CDR3 length is 12 residues. The CDR3 here is CASSGTQETQYF. The CDR3 bases are TGCGCCAGCAGCGGCACCCAAGAGACCCAGTACTTC.

This clonotype was detected many times. This chain links TRBV6-9 with TRBJ1-1, with D maybe TRBD1 (6 bases). CDR1 is MNHGY, CDR2 SVAAGI, per germline. CDR3 length equals 19 residues. Between the trimmed V and J ends, which lost 7 bases and 2 bases, there was a span of 29 bases. This chain's CDR3 is CASTVFGDNGLGPNTEAFF. The CDR3 nucleotides read TGTGCCAGCACCGTATTTGGGGACAACGGACTAGGACCCAACACTGAAGCTTTCTTT.

The chain is built from TRBV5-6 and TRBJ1-2, with D possibly TRBD1 on 6 matching bases. The CDR3 is made up of 13 amino acids. CDR1 and CDR2 from the germline V gene are SGHDT and YYEEEE. The V and J ends lost 3 bases and 4 bases respectively, with 10 bases between them. The CDR3 loop reads CASSWGQLYGYTF. CDR3 sequence (DNA): TGTGCCAGCAGCTGGGGACAACTCTATGGCTACACCTTC.

This clonotype was observed a handful of times. The V call is TRBV7-2, the J call TRBJ1-4; D gene ambiguous. The CDR3 totals 14 residues. Germline V gene data show CDR1 as SGHTA and CDR2 as FQGNSA. Trimming removed 2 bases from V and 7 bases from J, with 11 bases in between. CDR3 sequence (DNA): TGTGCCAGCAGCTTAACACTCACGGGTGAAAAACTGTTTTTT. This encodes CASSLTLTGEKLFF.

Regarding this clonotype: A much larger clonotype is one base distant, so this may be a read error. The chain uses TRBV20-1 and TRBJ1-1; D ambiguous. CDR1 is DFQATT, CDR2 SNEGSKA, per germline (reference sequence). The length of the CDR3 is 12 residues. CDR3 residues: CSARPQNSEAFF. CDR3 nucleotides: TGCAGTGCTAGACCACAGAACTCTGAAGCTTTCTTT.

In its sample, this clonotype was seen many times. The chain recombines TRBV9 with TRBJ1-6, with 7 bases matching TRBD1. CDR1 is SGDLS and CDR2 is YYNGEE in the germline V gene. The CDR3 contains 14 residues. The V gene end was trimmed by 7 bases and the J gene end by 6 bases; junction bases not matched to a gene: 7. As DNA, the CDR3 is TGTGCCAGCGGAAAAGGGGGCAGTAATTCACCCCTCCACTTT. Encoded protein: CASGKGGSNSPLHF.

This clonotype appeared many times. The rearrangement joins TRBV20-1 to TRBJ2-1; 7 bases agree with TRBD2. Germline assignment: CDR1 DFQATT and CDR2 SNEGSKA (reference sequence). The V segment lost 1 base and the J segment 7 bases; nucleotides outside the gene matches: 10. The CDR3 runs to 15 residues. The CDR3 DNA is TGCAGTGCTAGAGCGCGAAGCGGGGTAGAAAATGAGCAGTTCTTC. Protein product: CSARARSGVENEQFF.

This clonotype was seen repeatedly, ten times or more. V usage is TRBV7-2 and J usage is TRBJ2-5, with 7 bases lining up with TRBD1. V was clipped by 1 base and J by 5 bases; unmatched bases: 4. CDR3 size: 14 residues. Germline lookup yields CDR1 SGHTA and CDR2 FQGNSA. For the CDR3, the DNA is TGTGCCAGCAGCTTAGGGGCAGGGGGTGAGACCCAGTACTTC. This encodes CASSLGAGGETQYF. Full variable domain (rest looked up from reference TRBV7-2 and TRBJ2-5): GAGVSQSPSNKVTEKGKDVELRCDPISGHTALYWYRQSLGQGLEFLIYFQGNSAPDKSGLPSDRFSAERTGGSVSTLTIQRTQQEDSAVYLCASSLGAGGETQYFGPGTRLLVL.

The table lists this clonotype with many counts. The chain uses TRBV24-1 and TRBJ2-3; D is unresolved. This CDR3 has 13 residues. V lost 5 bases to trimming and J lost 2 bases, with 7 bases between them. Per the germline V gene, CDR1 is KGHDR and CDR2 is SFDVKD. CDR3 in amino acids: CATSVPATDTQYF. For the CDR3, the DNA is TGTGCCACCAGTGTACCCGCCACAGATACGCAGTATTTT.

The rearrangement uses TRBV7-9 and TRBJ1-4, with unresolved D. The CDR3 has 14 residues. CDR1 is SEHNR, CDR2 FQNEAQ, per germline (reference sequence). The V gene lost 0 bases and the J gene lost 7 bases, with 9 bases spanning the gap. The CDR3 sequence is CASSLARSAEKLFF. The CDR3 bases are TGTGCCAGCAGCTTAGCCCGAAGTGCTGAAAAACTGTTTTTT.

This clonotype was counted at least ten times. The rearrangement joins TRBV7-2 to TRBJ2-7; TRBD1 agrees at 10 bases. The length of the CDR3 is 15 residues. After removal of 7 bases from V and 4 bases from J, the junction contained 10 bases not matched to a gene. CDR1 SGHTA and CDR2 FQGNSA come from the germline V gene. The CDR3 spells CASTLFGQGGYEQYF. CDR3 sequence (DNA): TGTGCCAGCACCCTATTCGGACAGGGGGGTTACGAGCAGTACTTC.

There are many counts of this clonotype. V is TRBV7-3 and J is TRBJ2-7, with D perhaps assigned TRBD1 or TRBD2 (5 bases each). Trimming took 5 bases from V and 3 from J, leaving 23 bases between them. The CDR3 spans 17 residues. Germline assignment: CDR1 SGHTA and CDR2 FQGTGA. This CDR3 reads CASSAQPGPRSHYEQYF. The CDR3 nucleotides read TGTGCCAGCAGCGCACAACCGGGACCCAGGTCCCACTACGAGCAGTACTTC.

This clonotype was recorded at least ten times. The genes are TRBV6-5 and TRBJ1-1; 9 bases are shared with TRBD1. CDR1 MNHEY and CDR2 SVGAGI come from the germline V gene. The CDR3 totals 13 residues. Trimming took 2 bases from V and 8 from J; bases not matched to a gene: 3. CDR3 loop: CASSYLDRGEAFF. The CDR3 DNA reads TGTGCCAGCAGTTACCTGGACAGGGGAGAAGCTTTCTTT.

This clonotype was picked up many times. The genes are TRBV7-2 and TRBJ1-6; 7 bases are a match to TRBD1. This CDR3 comprises 17 residues. V was clipped by 5 bases and J by 10 bases; unmatched bases: 17. Per germline, CDR1 SGHTA and CDR2 FQGNSA. The CDR3 here is CASSPGGRDLSGSPLHF. In DNA form, the CDR3 reads TGTGCCAGCAGCCCAGGGGGTCGGGATCTGTCGGGCTCACCCCTCCACTTT.

The chain combines TRBV20-1 with TRBJ2-2; possible D gene TRBD2, 7 bases. V shed 5 bases and J shed 1 base, with 11 bases lying between them. CDR1 is DFQATT, CDR2 SNEGSKA, per germline (reference sequence). This CDR3 region has 14 residues. The CDR3 bases are TGCAGTGCTCCGGGGGGCGGGAACACCGGGGAGCTGTTTTTT. It codes for CSAPGGGNTGELFF.

A few counts support this clonotype. The chain links TRBV4-1 to TRBJ2-7, with 7 bases fitting TRBD1. The CDR3 sequence is 14 residues long. V trimming: 0 bases; J trimming: 5 bases; junction bases outside the gene matches: 4. Germline values: CDR1 MGHRA, CDR2 YSYEKL. CDR3 region: CASSQETGRHEQYF. The CDR3 nucleotides are TGCGCCAGCAGCCAAGAGACAGGGCGGCACGAGCAGTACTTC.

This clonotype occurred many times. The rearrangement joins TRBV5-1 to TRBJ1-5, with D possibly TRBD1 on 5 matching bases. This CDR3 region has 16 residues. Germline V gene sequence: CDR1 SGHRS, CDR2 YFSETQ. V lost 0 bases to trimming and J lost 3 bases, with 13 bases between them. The chain's CDR3 is CASSLGVRAANQPQHF. The CDR3 nucleotides read TGCGCCAGCAGCTTGGGGGTCAGGGCCGCCAATCAGCCCCAGCATTTT.

The rearrangement joins TRBV7-2 to TRBJ1-1; D is undetermined. The V and J ends lost 1 base and 0 bases respectively, with 9 bases between them. Germline V gene data show CDR1 as SGHTA and CDR2 as FQGNSA. CDR3 length: 15 residues. The CDR3 DNA sequence: TGTGCCAGCAGCTTAGTATCCAGGCTGAACACTGAAGCTTTCTTT. Its protein product is CASSLVSRLNTEAFF.

The V gene is TRBV19, the J gene TRBJ1-2, with D perhaps matching TRBD1 (5 bases). Trimming removed 4 bases at V and 2 bases at J, with 8 bases between. CDR3 size: 13 residues. Germline assignment: CDR1 LNHDA and CDR2 SQIVND (reference sequence). In nucleotides, the CDR3 is TGTGCCAGTAGTACCGCAGGGAACTATGGCTACACCTTC. Protein: CASSTAGNYGYTF.

This clonotype showed up just a few times. The gene calls are TRBV7-9 and TRBJ2-3; tentatively, D is TRBD2 (6 bases). The CDR3 is 17 residues long. The germline V gene encodes CDR1 SEHNR and CDR2 FQNEAQ (reference sequence). V was trimmed by 4 bases and J by 2 bases, leaving 19 bases between them. This chain's CDR3 is CASSSTRGSQDTDTQYF. DNA of the CDR3: TGTGCCAGCAGCTCGACCCGGGGGAGCCAAGACACAGATACGCAGTATTTT.

This clonotype was seen at least ten times. The chain is built from TRBV5-1 and TRBJ1-1; maybe TRBD1 (6 bases). This CDR3 has 14 residues. Germline CDR1 is SGHRS and CDR2 is YFSETQ. Trimming stripped 3 bases from V and 8 bases from J, with 17 bases between. The CDR3 here is CASSSGQPTLEAFF. DNA of the CDR3: TGCGCCAGCAGCTCGGGACAACCAACACTCGAAGCTTTCTTT.